This T cell receptor (beta chain) derives from a study of blood T cell repertoires in COVID-19. Looking at the study overall: Donors in the United States, Italy and Spain gave samples during acute or convalescent COVID-19. Sample material is recorded as cDNA or gDNA derived from T cells, B-cell-depleted T cells, or PBMCs.

Per germline, CDR1 MRHNA and CDR2 SNTAGT. V was trimmed by 3 bases and J by 0 bases, leaving 9 bases between them. The length of the CDR3 is 15 residues. In the authors' methods: It was from reference gene primer amplification that nucleated cell counts were estimated. Generated by immunoSEQ multiplex PCR, the TCRdb table keeps only in-frame clones and is missing some. For V, J and clone size, that table is used; D and trimming come from the DNA. Of about 480,000 clones in the sample, around 90% were seen once. This clone showed up just once. Cohort assignment relied on participant-reported clinical history.

The clonotype originates from a woman in her late teens or twenties with acute COVID-19. The V gene is TRBV6-4, the J gene TRBJ2-4, with D possibly TRBD2 on 5 matching bases. The sequencing input was PBMCs or T cells enriched from blood (not recorded which). Written as DNA, the CDR3 is TGTGCCAGCAGTGATAGCGCCCTAGCCAAAAACATTCAGTACTTC. Translation: CASSDSALAKNIQYF.